This T cell receptor (beta chain) appears in the sequencing data of a study of type 1 regulatory T cells. At the level of the study: This in vitro CD4 product, T-allo10, is enriched for Tr1 cells and alloantigen-specific.

MiXCR, applied by TCRdb to the reads, yields one record per CDR3 protein. The sample has tens of thousands of distinct CDR3 sequences, 72% seen once. The graft donor-derived T-allo10 cells reportedly recognize host alloantigens, are anergic, and suppress alloantigen-specifically. As for this clonotype: The antigen remains unidentified.

The sequenced sample consisted of cultured T cells, either the whole culture or a sorted T cell fraction (not recorded which). Subset meaning: Tr1-enriched cell product generated in vitro against host alloantigens. This receptor was identified in a human donor in good health.

The CDR3 sequence is CATSSKSGSPSNQPQHF. The CDR3 nucleotides read TGTGCCACCAGTTCTAAGAGTGGAAGCCCTAGCAATCAGCCCCAGCATTTT. The rearrangement uses TRBV24-1 and TRBJ1-5; D gene unclear. This CDR3 is built from 17 residues. V lost 6 bases and J 0 bases, leaving 17 bases between the germline ends. Germline-derived CDR1 and CDR2 are KGHDR and SFDVKD.